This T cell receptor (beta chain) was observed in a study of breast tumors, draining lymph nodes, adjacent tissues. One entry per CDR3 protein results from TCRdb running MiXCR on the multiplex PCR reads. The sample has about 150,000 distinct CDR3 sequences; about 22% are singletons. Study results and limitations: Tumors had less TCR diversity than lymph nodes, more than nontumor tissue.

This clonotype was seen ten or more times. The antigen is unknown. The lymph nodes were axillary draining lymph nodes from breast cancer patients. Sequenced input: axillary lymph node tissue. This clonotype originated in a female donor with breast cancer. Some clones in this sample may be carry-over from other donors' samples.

The CDR3 spells CSVADRVGNTIYF. The CDR3 DNA reads as TGCAGCGTTGCCGACAGGGTTGGAAACACCATATATTTT. The chain uses TRBV29-1 and TRBJ1-3; 7 positions agree with TRBD1. V shed 4 bases, J shed 3 bases, and the junction held 3 bases outside the gene matches. CDR3 length: 13 residues. Germline assignment: CDR1 SQVTM and CDR2 ANQGSEA.